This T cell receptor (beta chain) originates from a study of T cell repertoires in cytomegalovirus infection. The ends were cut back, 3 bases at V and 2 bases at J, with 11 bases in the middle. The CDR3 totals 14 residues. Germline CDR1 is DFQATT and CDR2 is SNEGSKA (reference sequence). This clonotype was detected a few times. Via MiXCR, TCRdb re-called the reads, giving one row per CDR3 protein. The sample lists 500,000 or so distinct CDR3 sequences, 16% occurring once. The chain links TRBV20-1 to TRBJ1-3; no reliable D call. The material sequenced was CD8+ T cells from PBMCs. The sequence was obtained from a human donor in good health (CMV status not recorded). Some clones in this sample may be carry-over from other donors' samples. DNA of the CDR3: TGCAGTGCTAGCGGGCTCCAGCCTGGAAACACCATATATTTT. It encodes CSASGLQPGNTIYF.